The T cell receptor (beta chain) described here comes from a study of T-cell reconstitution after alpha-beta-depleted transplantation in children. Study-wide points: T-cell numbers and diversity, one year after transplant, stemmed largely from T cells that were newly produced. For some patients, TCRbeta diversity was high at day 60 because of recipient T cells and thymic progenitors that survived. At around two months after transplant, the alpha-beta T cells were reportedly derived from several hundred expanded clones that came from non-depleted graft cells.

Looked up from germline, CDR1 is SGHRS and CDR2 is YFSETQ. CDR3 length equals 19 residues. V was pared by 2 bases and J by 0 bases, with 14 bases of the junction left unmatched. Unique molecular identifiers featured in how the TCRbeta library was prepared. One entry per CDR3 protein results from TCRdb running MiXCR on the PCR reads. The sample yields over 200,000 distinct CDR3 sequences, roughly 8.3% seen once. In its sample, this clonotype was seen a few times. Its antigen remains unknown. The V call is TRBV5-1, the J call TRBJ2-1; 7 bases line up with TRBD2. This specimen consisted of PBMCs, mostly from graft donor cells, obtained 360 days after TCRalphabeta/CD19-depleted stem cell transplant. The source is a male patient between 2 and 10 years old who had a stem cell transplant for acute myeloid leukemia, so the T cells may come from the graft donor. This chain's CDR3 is CASSLPRSERGSSYNEQFF. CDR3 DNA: TGCGCCAGCAGCTTACCTAGGAGCGAGCGGGGTTCCTCCTACAATGAGCAGTTCTTC.